This T cell receptor beta chain stems from a study of T cells of healthy individuals. TCRdb re-analysed the 5' RACE reads in MiXCR, keeping a single row per CDR3 protein. The table records about 96,000 distinct CDR3 sequences, 15% to 20% of them present only once. The CDR3 loop spans 17 amino acids. The chain couples TRBV21-1 to TRBJ2-6; the DNA was not used to check the table's D call, TRBD2. TRBV21-1 is classified as a pseudogene. This receptor was taken from a human donor in good health. The CDR3 nucleotides read TGTGCCAGCAGCAAGGGGGAGGGGTACTCTGGGGCCAACGTCCTGACTTTC. This encodes CASSKGEGYSGANVLTF.